Detailed here is one T cell receptor (beta chain). Trimming took 3 bases from V and 0 from J; bases not matched to a gene: 9. CDR1 and CDR2 from the germline V gene are DFQATT and SNEGSKA (reference sequence). The CDR3 length is 18 residues. This sample was included in a study of blood T cell repertoires in COVID-19. The wider study: Collection of acute and convalescent COVID-19 samples took place in the United States, Italy and Spain. The analysed material was cDNA or gDNA that came from T cells, B-cell-depleted T cells, or PBMCs.

In the original processing: For nucleated cells, counts were estimated from reference gene primer amplification. Sequencing used immunoSEQ multiplex PCR; TCRdb keeps in-frame clones, though not all of them. D and trimming were read from the DNA, whereas the V and J calls and clone size are those reported in that table. The repertoire consists of 200,000 to 250,000 clones, with around 82% occurring once and the leading ten covering roughly 13%. The genes are TRBV20-1 and TRBJ2-1; 12 bases are a match to TRBD2. This receptor was obtained from a human donor in a cohort sampled during active COVID-19. Input material: peripheral blood. The CDR3 spells CSASPGTSGWSSYNEQFF. CDR3 nucleotides: TGCAGTGCTAGTCCCGGGACTAGCGGGTGGAGCTCCTACAATGAGCAGTTCTTC.